Presented here are 6 T cell receptor beta chains from one specimen sequenced in a study of control samples from healthy donors and cancer patients. Produced via immunoSEQ multiplex PCR; TCRdb's table is partial and in-frame only. The profile shows some 99,000 clones, about 89% of them singletons. Input material: blood. These receptors came from a woman in her forties or fifties in good health.

V is TRBV30 and J is TRBJ2-2; the D is unclear. V lost 6 bases and J 4 bases, leaving 9 bases between the germline ends. Germline CDR1 and CDR2: GTSNPN and SVGIG (reference sequence). CDR3 length: 12 residues. For the CDR3, the DNA is TGTGCCTGTGACACTGCCACCGGGGAGCTGTTTTTT. Protein sequence: CACDTATGELFF.

The rearrangement joins TRBV6-6 to TRBJ2-1; D might be TRBD2 (6 bases). The germline gives CDR1 MNHNY, CDR2 SVGAGI (reference sequence). The CDR3 runs to 16 residues. Deletions cut 2 bases from V and 1 base from J, with 12 bases between. The CDR3 spells CASSYGVAVSYNEQFF. The DNA of the CDR3 is TGTGCCAGCAGTTACGGGGTAGCGGTATCCTACAATGAGCAGTTCTTC.

The rearrangement links TRBV19 to TRBJ2-5; D is perhaps TRBD1 or TRBD2 (5 bases each). V was pared by 5 bases and J by 4 bases, with 14 bases between. The CDR3 has 14 amino acids. Germline CDR1 and CDR2: LNHDA and SQIVND (reference sequence). The CDR3 sequence: CASSSPGARETQYF. CDR3 DNA: TGTGCCAGTAGTTCTCCCGGGGCCCGAGAGACCCAGTACTTC.

The chain uses TRBV5-1 and TRBJ1-4; 10 bases match TRBD1. CDR1 SGHRS and CDR2 YFSETQ come from the germline V gene. The CDR3 runs 15 residues. V lost 1 base to trimming and J lost 7 bases; unmatched junction nucleotides: 4. In DNA form, the CDR3 reads TGCGCCAGCAGCTTGCTGGGGGACAGGGGTGAAAAACTGTTTTTT. Encoded protein: CASSLLGDRGEKLFF.

The chain is built from TRBV9 and TRBJ1-6; D is undetermined. Germline V gene sequence: CDR1 SGDLS, CDR2 YYNGEE. The CDR3 consists of 14 residues. V lost 5 bases and J lost 7, with 13 bases in between. CDR3 in DNA: TGTGCCAGCAGTTCGGGGTATGGCAATTCACCCCTCCACTTT. Residues: CASSSGYGNSPLHF.

The rearrangement links TRBV24-1 to TRBJ1-2; D is uncertain. CDR1 and CDR2 (germline): KGHDR, SFDVKD. This CDR3 is 14 amino acids long. Trimming pared 7 bases from V and 2 bases from J, leaving 13 bases between. In DNA form, the CDR3 reads TGTGCCACCAGGCCCGGAGGCCGAAACTATGGCTACACCTTC. Its translation: CATRPGGRNYGYTF.